These 16 T cell receptor beta chains were sequenced from one sample in a study of shared clonotypes between healthy human individuals. Profiling relied on immunoSEQ multiplex PCR, and the TCRdb table lists in-frame clones only, not all of them. The data contain millions of clones, more than 85% of them singletons. Sequencing used naive CD4+ T cells from PBMCs. Subset noted: CD45RA+ positively selected. Every receptor here comes from a man between 18 and 29 years old in good health. Some clones in this sample may be carry-over from other donors' samples.

The chain uses TRBV27 and TRBJ2-3; 7 bases are a match to TRBD2. Germline V lookup: CDR1 MNHEY, CDR2 SMNVEV (reference sequence). The CDR3 runs 16 residues. V lost 2 bases, J lost 2 bases, and 7 bases stayed unmatched. CDR3 residues: CASSLDPSGYTDTQYF. For the CDR3, the DNA is TGTGCCAGCAGTTTAGACCCTAGCGGCTACACAGATACGCAGTATTTT.

The V call is TRBV7-3, the J call TRBJ1-1, with D perhaps TRBD1 (6 bases). This CDR3 comprises 16 residues. Germline-derived CDR1 and CDR2 are SGHTA and FQGTGA. V was pared by 1 base and J by 5 bases, with 17 bases between. Here the CDR3 DNA reads TGTGCCAGCAGCTTAATGGGGAGCGGGGGCATAACTGAAGCTTTCTTT. Protein: CASSLMGSGGITEAFF.

This clone was observed once. The CDR3: CASSKIIAGQGARGYTF. The CDR3 coding sequence is TGTGCCAGCAGCAAAATAATTGCTGGACAGGGGGCGCGAGGCTACACCTTC. The chain has TRBV7-9 and TRBJ1-2; 11 nucleotides match TRBD1. The CDR3 spans 17 residues. From germline, CDR1 is SEHNR and CDR2 FQNEAQ (reference sequence). With 5 bases clipped from V and 8 bases from J, the junction kept 16 bases outside the gene matches. The full variable domain, completed using reference TRBV7-9 and TRBJ1-2, is DTGVSQNPRHKITKRGQNVTFRCDPISEHNRLYWYRQTLGQGPEFLTYFQNEAQLEKSRLLSDRFSAERPKGSFSTLEIQRTEQGDSAMYLCASSKIIAGQGARGYTFGSGTRLTVV.

This rearrangement joins TRBV5-4 to TRBJ2-7, with 12 bases identical to TRBD1. Germline V lookup: CDR1 SGHNT, CDR2 YYREEE (reference sequence). Unmatched junction bases numbered 4, after V lost 2 bases and J lost 4 bases. CDR3 length: 15 amino acids. The CDR3 DNA reads TGTGCCAGCAGCTTCCCGGGACAGGGGGCTTACGAGCAGTACTTC. Protein sequence: CASSFPGQGAYEQYF. Together with reference TRBV5-4 and TRBJ2-7, the CDR3 gives the full variable domain: ETGVTQSPTHLIKTRGQQVTLRCSSQSGHNTVSWYQQALGQGPQFIFQYYREEENGRGNFPPRFSGLQFPNYSSELNVNALELDDSALYLCASSFPGQGAYEQYFGPGTRLTVT.

Only a few counts were recorded for this clone. J is TRBJ1-1 and V is TRBV30; tentative D call: TRBD1 (5 bases). V was clipped by 4 bases and J by 11 bases, with 17 bases between them. This CDR3 spans 12 amino acids. Germline assignment: CDR1 GTSNPN and CDR2 SVGIG (reference sequence). This CDR3 reads CAWIVVGGPAFF. CDR3 nucleotide sequence: TGTGCCTGGATCGTTGTCGGGGGACCGGCTTTCTTT.

The chain is built from TRBV4-3 and TRBJ2-7; D is unresolved. The V and J ends lost 4 bases and 3 bases respectively, with 10 bases between them. The germline gives CDR1 LGHNA, CDR2 YSLEER. The CDR3 runs to 13 residues. The CDR3 sequence is CASSLSQSYEQYF. CDR3 sequence (DNA): TGCGCCAGCAGCCTAAGTCAGAGCTACGAGCAGTACTTC.

Comment on this clone: Additional DNA sequences in this sample encode the identical CDR3. The chain couples TRBV6-5 to TRBJ1-1; D remains unclear. V lost 3 bases to trimming and J lost 5 bases, with 4 bases between them. Germline loops: CDR1 MNHEY, CDR2 SVGAGI. The CDR3 is made up of 11 amino acids. CDR3 nucleotides: TGTGCCAGCAGTTATGGTACTGAAGCTTTCTTT. This translates into CASSYGTEAFF.

V usage is TRBV28 and J usage is TRBJ1-5, with a weak D call TRBD1 (5 bases). V was trimmed by 3 bases and J by 11 bases, leaving 17 bases between them. Germline CDR1 and CDR2: MDHEN and SYDVKM. The CDR3 covers 14 residues. This chain's CDR3 is CASSLVEGYLAQHF. In DNA, the CDR3 is TGTGCCAGCAGTTTGGTTGAGGGGTATTTAGCCCAGCATTTT.

As for this clone: Additional DNA sequences in this sample encode the identical CDR3. The CDR3 spells CASSQSRGGTEAFF. The CDR3 coding sequence is TGTGCCAGCAGCCAATCGCGGGGAGGCACTGAAGCTTTCTTT. The rearrangement joins TRBV14 to TRBJ1-1; D gene unclear. Germline V gene sequence: CDR1 SGHDN, CDR2 FVKESK. V shed 2 bases and J shed 4 bases, with 11 bases lying between them. The length of the CDR3 is 14 residues.

The chain couples TRBV5-1 to TRBJ1-4, with TRBD1 matching over 9 bases. The CDR3 sequence is 16 residues long. V lost 0 bases and J lost 8; bases outside the gene matches: 8. The germline gives CDR1 SGHRS, CDR2 YFSETQ. The CDR3, as DNA: TGCGCCAGCAGCTTGGGAATACAGGGGACAGGGGAAAAACTGTTTTTT. As protein: CASSLGIQGTGEKLFF.

This clone was observed a single time. The chain employs TRBV28 and TRBJ2-7, with 8 positions matching TRBD1. Germline values: CDR1 MDHEN, CDR2 SYDVKM. V dropped 6 bases and J dropped 0; count of bases not matched to a gene: 7. This CDR3 contains 15 residues. The chain's CDR3 is CASRTGATDSYEQYF. The DNA for the CDR3 is TGTGCCAGCAGGACAGGGGCTACCGACTCCTACGAGCAGTACTTC.

The V call is TRBV6-1, the J call TRBJ2-7, with TRBD1 matching 7 bases. Trimming removed 4 bases from V and 5 bases from J; junction bases left unmatched: 11. The CDR3 length is 15 residues. The germline CDR1 and CDR2 sequences are MNHNS and SASEGT. The CDR3 is CASSASFNRGDEQYF. CDR3 DNA: TGTGCCAGCAGTGCGTCCTTTAACAGGGGCGACGAGCAGTACTTC.

The chain has TRBV28 and TRBJ2-3, with 7 bases lining up with TRBD2. The CDR3 length is 15 residues. With 2 bases clipped from V and 4 bases from J, the junction kept 6 bases outside the gene matches. Germline assignment: CDR1 MDHEN and CDR2 SYDVKM. The DNA for the CDR3 is TGTGCCAGCAGTTTAACTAGCGTGAGCCCAGATACGCAGTATTTT. This translates into CASSLTSVSPDTQYF.

This clone is a singleton in its sample. The sample carries other DNA sequences with the same CDR3. The chain recombines TRBV6-5 with TRBJ2-1; no reliable D call. The V and J ends lost 0 bases and 9 bases respectively, with 3 bases between them. The CDR3 runs to 11 residues. CDR1 is MNHEY and CDR2 is SVGAGI in the germline V gene. Written as DNA, the CDR3 is TGTGCCAGCAGTTACTCGGGTGAGCAGTTCTTC. Residues: CASSYSGEQFF.

The V call is TRBV4-1, the J call TRBJ2-5; 9 bases agree with TRBD2. The CDR3 spans 15 residues. From germline, CDR1 is MGHRA and CDR2 YSYEKL. V shed 4 bases and J 4 bases; nucleotides not matched to a gene: 7. The CDR3 region is CASSLYLSGRETQYF. The CDR3 DNA reads TGCGCCAGCAGCCTATACCTTAGCGGGAGAGAGACCCAGTACTTC.

V gene TRBV18 combines with J gene TRBJ2-5; possibly TRBD1 for D (6 bases). The V and J ends lost 2 bases and 5 bases respectively, with 12 bases between them. CDR1 and CDR2 (germline): KGHSH, LQKENI. This CDR3 is built from 14 residues. CDR3 sequence (DNA): TGTGCCAGCTCACCAAACACAGGGCGGGAGACCCAGTACTTC. Its protein product is CASSPNTGRETQYF.